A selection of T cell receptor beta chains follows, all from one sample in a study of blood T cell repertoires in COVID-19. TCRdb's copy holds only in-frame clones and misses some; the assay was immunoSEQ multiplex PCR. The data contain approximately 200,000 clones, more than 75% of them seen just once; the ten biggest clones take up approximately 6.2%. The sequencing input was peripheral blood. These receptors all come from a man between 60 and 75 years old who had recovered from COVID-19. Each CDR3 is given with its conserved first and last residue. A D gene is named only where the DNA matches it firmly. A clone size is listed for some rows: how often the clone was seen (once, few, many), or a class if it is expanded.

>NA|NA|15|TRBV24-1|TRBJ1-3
CATSEGGYTGNTIYF
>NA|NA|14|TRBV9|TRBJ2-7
CASSVGDRTYEQYF
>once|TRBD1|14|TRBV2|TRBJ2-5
CASSSQGAGETQYF
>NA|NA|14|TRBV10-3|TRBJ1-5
CAISEWLGGQPQHF
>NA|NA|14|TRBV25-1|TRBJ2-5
CASSEGGHMETQYF
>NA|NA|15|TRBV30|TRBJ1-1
CAWSGPTWTAYEAFF
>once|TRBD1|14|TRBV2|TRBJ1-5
CASSGTGMNQPQHF
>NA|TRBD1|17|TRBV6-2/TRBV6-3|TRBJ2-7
CASSYSSGTVPYYEQYF
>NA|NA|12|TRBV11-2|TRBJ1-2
CASSPSGYGYTF
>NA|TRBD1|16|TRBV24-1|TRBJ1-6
CATSDRTGGNSSPLHF
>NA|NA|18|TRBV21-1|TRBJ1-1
CASSECNRTGYRHTEAFF
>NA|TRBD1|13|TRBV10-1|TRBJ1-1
CASSRQGMAEAFF
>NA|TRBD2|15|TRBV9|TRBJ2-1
CASSLERSTGGEQFF
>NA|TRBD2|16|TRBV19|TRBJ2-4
CASSIGLAGTKNIQYF
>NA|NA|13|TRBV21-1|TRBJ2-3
CASSKEAEDTQYF
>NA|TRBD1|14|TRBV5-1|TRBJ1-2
CASSFWNRGDGYTF
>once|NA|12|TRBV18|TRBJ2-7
CASSPDSGEQYF
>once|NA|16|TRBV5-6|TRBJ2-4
CASSLQGLWAKNIQYF
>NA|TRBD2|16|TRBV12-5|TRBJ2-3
CASGGLAGAGTDTQYF
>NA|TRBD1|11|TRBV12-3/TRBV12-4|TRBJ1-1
CASSRTGEAFF